This T cell receptor (beta chain) was sequenced for a study of T-cell reconstitution after alpha-beta-depleted transplantation in children. Study-wide points: The study traced high day-60 TCRbeta diversity in some patients to surviving recipient T cells and thymic progenitors. Alpha-beta T cells present about two months after transplant were reported to originate from several hundred expanded graft clones. At the one-year point after transplant, T-cell counts and TCRbeta diversity were found to come mostly from T cells that had been newly produced.

This clonotype was picked up many times. Its matching antigen is unknown. The germline V gene encodes CDR1 SQVTM and CDR2 ANQGSEA. The CDR3 covers 15 residues. The V gene end was trimmed by 3 bases and the J gene end by 2 bases; junction bases not matched to a gene: 7. Preparation of the TCRbeta library was carried out with unique molecular identifiers. In TCRdb, the PCR reads were re-called with MiXCR into one record per CDR3 protein. This sample has around 700,000 distinct CDR3 sequences, with 10% to 15% found just once. Sequenced material: PBMCs, taken before TCRalphabeta/CD19-depleted stem cell transplant. The J gene is TRBJ2-5, the V gene TRBV29-1; 9 bases are shared with TRBD2. This clonotype originated in a girl aged 2-15 years with congenital amegakaryocytic thrombocytopenia, due to receive a stem cell transplant. The CDR3 sequence is CSVDPSGTSQETQYF. The CDR3 nucleotides are TGCAGCGTTGATCCTAGCGGGACCTCTCAAGAGACCCAGTACTTC.